This T cell receptor (beta chain) was observed in a study of T cells in Graves' hyperthyroidism and ophthalmopathy. Findings and caveats of the study: Ophthalmopathy, as predicted by the model, came a median around 6 months after the prediction. Most expanded thyroid clonotypes above 0.001 recurred in blood.

On this clonotype: What it binds is not known.

Regions amplified from RNA transcripts were the TCR beta CDR3 regions. When the TCR CDR3 underwent first-round RT-PCR, the HTBI primer set was used. In TCRdb, the multiplex PCR reads were re-called with MiXCR into one record per CDR3 protein. The sample contains around 540,000 distinct CDR3 sequences, under 60% of which appear only once. Absent ophthalmopathy progression within 18 months defined stable Graves' hyperthyroidism. Each diagnosis was grounded in clinical symptoms, serum thyroxine and TRAb, thyroid ultrasound, and orbital computed tomography. CDR1 MGHDK and CDR2 SYGVNS come from the germline V gene. The ends were cut back, 6 bases at V and 14 bases at J, with 19 bases in the middle. This CDR3 has 12 residues.

The specimen was peripheral blood or thyroid tissue (not recorded which). The clonotype was recovered from a woman aged 18-29 years with Graves' hyperthyroidism. The chain combines TRBV25-1 with TRBJ1-2; D gene uncertain. DNA of the CDR3: TGTGCCAGCAGATTAGACGAGAGCGTCGGGACCTTC. Its translation is CASRLDESVGTF.